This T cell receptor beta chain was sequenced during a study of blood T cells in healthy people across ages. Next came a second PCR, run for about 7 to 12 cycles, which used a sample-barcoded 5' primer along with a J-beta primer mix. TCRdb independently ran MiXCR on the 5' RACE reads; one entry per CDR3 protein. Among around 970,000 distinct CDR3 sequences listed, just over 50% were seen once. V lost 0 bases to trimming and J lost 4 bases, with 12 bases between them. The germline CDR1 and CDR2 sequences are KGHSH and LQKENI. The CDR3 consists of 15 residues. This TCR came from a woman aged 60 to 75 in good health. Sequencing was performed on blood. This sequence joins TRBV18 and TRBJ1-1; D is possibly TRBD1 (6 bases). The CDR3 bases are TGTGCCAGCTCACCACCGCAGGGGTCGACCACTGAAGCTTTCTTT. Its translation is CASSPPQGSTTEAFF.